This T cell receptor beta chain was retrieved from a study of shared clonotypes between healthy human individuals. Across the whole study: Three plates each covered CD4 naive and memory; CD8 naive two, CD8 memory one.

Turning to this clone: What it binds is unknown. The junction departs from germline at one end; a sequencing error may be responsible.

The CDR3 spans 17 residues. Germline CDR1 LNHDA, CDR2 SQIVND (reference sequence). Sorted subsets were amplified in replicate PCRs using 200 to 250 ng DNA, tens of thousands of T cell genomes. The method was immunoSEQ multiplex PCR; TCRdb's version includes in-frame clones alone and lacks a portion of them. The table has more than 1,200,000 clones, approximately 98.5% seen once; the top ten hold 0.36%. Study-wide results and limits: Owing to a small donor count, the genetic and exposure-history diversity represented was limited.

The source is a young man in good health. The chain recombines TRBV19 with TRBJ2-1; 13 positions agree with TRBD2. The sample taken for sequencing was naive CD4+ T cells sorted from blood. The subset is: CD45RA+ positively selected. The CDR3 loop reads CASSGLAGAVSYSEQFF. As DNA, the CDR3 is TGTGCCAGTAGTGGACTAGCGGGGGCGGTCTCCTACAGTGAGCAGTTCTTC.